This TCR beta chain was sequenced for a study of OX40 agonist ivuxolimab in advanced cancers. About the study: Dose-escalation patients suffered from hepatocellular carcinoma, melanoma, renal cell or head and neck cancer.

Repertoires were generated with immunoSEQ multiplex PCR, while TCRdb's copy carries only in-frame clones and drops some. The sample has 65,000 to 80,000 clones; 90% are singletons. J was trimmed by 5 bases and V by 3 bases; bases with no gene match: 7. CDR3 length equals 15 residues. Looked up from germline, CDR1 is KGHSH and CDR2 is LQKENI. The V gene is TRBV18, the J gene TRBJ1-2, with 9 bases aligning to TRBD1. The sequence was obtained from an adult with an advanced solid tumor such as melanoma, head and neck, liver or kidney cancer. The input for sequencing was CD4+ or CD8+ T cells sorted from blood, taken in a trial of the OX40 agonist ivuxolimab. DNA for the CDR3: TGTGCCAGCTCACCCAGGACAGGGGAATCGTATGGCTACACCTTC. It translates to CASSPRTGESYGYTF.